The entry that follows covers one TCR beta chain sequence. Antigen unknown. The data are from a study of beta chain features in type 1 diabetes. The study's findings and limits: Fewer junction insertions and more nucleotide deletions appeared in type 1 diabetes patients. Patients showed naive, central memory and Treg TCRB repertoires that appeared more similar than those of healthy donors.

All of the sorted populations showed purity greater than 95%. The sequenced template was cDNA made from the entire isolated RNA. Method: immunoSEQ multiplex PCR; TCRdb's copy keeps in-frame clones and lacks some. The table records under 200,000 clones, around 8.5% of them present only once. This CDR3 region has 15 residues. Germline V gives CDR1 MDHEN, CDR2 SYDVKM. Trimming took 4 bases from V and 1 from J, leaving 13 bases between them. The TCR was taken from a man between 18 and 29 years old in good health. J is TRBJ1-1 and V is TRBV28; D is uncertain. Sample: central memory CD4+ T cells from blood. The CDR3 spells CASSSPRGANTEAFF. For the CDR3, the DNA is TGTGCCAGCAGTTCACCCCGGGGAGCGAACACTGAAGCTTTCTTT.